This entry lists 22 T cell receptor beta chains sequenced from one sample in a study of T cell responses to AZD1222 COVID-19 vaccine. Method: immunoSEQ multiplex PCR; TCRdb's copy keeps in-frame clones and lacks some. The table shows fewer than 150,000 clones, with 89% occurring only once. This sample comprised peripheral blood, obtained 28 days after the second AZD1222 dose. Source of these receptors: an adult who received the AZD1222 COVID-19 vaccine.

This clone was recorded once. CDR3 loop: CASKGEAFRGEQFF. CDR3 sequence (DNA): TGTGCCAGCAAGGGGGAGGCTTTCCGTGGTGAGCAGTTCTTC. V usage is TRBV7-2 and J usage is TRBJ2-1, with D possibly being TRBD1 or TRBD2 (6 bases each). This CDR3 is built from 14 residues. Germline V lookup: CDR1 SGHTA, CDR2 FQGNSA. V lost 7 bases, J lost 9 bases, and 19 bases lay in between.

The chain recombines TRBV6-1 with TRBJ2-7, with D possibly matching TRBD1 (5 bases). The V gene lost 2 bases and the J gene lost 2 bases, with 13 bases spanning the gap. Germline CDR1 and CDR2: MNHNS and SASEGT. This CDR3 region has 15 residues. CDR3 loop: CASSEFVRAAYEQYF. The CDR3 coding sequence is TGTGCCAGCAGTGAATTTGTCAGGGCAGCCTACGAGCAGTACTTC.

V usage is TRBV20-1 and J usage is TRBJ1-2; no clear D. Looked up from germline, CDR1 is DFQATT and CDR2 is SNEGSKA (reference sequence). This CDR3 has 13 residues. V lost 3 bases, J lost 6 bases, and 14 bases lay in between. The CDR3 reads CSASTDLWDGYTF. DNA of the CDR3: TGCAGTGCTAGTACGGACCTATGGGATGGCTACACCTTC.

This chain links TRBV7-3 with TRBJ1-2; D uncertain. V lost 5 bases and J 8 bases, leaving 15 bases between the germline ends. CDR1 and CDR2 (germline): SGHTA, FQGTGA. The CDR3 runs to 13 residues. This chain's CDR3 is CASSLRREEGYTF. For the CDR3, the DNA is TGTGCCAGCAGCCTAAGGAGGGAAGAAGGCTACACCTTC.

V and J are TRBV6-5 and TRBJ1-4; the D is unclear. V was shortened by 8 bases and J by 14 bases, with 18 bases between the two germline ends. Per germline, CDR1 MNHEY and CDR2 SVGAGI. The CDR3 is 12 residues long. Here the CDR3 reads CASGREGLGLFF. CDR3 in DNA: TGTGCCAGCGGGAGGGAGGGCCTCGGGCTGTTTTTT.

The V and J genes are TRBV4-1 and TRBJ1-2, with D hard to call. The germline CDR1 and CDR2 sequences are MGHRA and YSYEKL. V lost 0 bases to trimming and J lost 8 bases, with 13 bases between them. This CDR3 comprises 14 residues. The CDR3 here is CASSQEPRAGGYTF. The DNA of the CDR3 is TGCGCCAGCAGCCAAGAACCCAGAGCCGGGGGCTACACCTTC.

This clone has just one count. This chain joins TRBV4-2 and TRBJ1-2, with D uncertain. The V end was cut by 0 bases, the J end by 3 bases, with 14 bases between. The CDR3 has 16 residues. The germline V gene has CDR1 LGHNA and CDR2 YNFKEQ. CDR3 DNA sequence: TGTGCCAGCAGCCAAGATCCTTCGGCTCGGGACTATGGCTACACCTTC. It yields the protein CASSQDPSARDYGYTF.

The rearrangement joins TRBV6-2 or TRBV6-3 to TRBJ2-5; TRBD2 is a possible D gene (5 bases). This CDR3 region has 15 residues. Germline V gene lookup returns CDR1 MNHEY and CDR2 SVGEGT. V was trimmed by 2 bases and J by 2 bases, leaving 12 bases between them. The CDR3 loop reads CASSYRPAEQETQYF. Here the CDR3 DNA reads TGTGCCAGCAGTTACCGGCCAGCGGAACAAGAGACCCAGTACTTC.

The CDR3 DNA follows: TGTGCCAGCTCACCTCCGGATAACTATGGCTACACCTTC. This translates into CASSPPDNYGYTF. This sequence joins TRBV18 and TRBJ1-2; D unresolved. This CDR3 has 13 amino acids. Per germline, CDR1 KGHSH and CDR2 LQKENI. The V end was cut by 3 bases, the J end by 1 base, with 6 bases between. Combining the CDR3 with reference TRBV18 and TRBJ1-2 gives the whole variable domain NAGVMQNPRHLVRRRGQEARLRCSPMKGHSHVYWYRQLPEEGLKFMVYLQKENIIDESGMPKERFSAEFPKEGPSILRIQQVVRGDSAAYFCASSPPDNYGYTFGSGTRLTVV.

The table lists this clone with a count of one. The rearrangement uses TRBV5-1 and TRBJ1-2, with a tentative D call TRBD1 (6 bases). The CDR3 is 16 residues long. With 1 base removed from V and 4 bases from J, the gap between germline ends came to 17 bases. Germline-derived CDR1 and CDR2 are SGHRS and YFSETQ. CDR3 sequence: CASSLFGTGLGYGYTF. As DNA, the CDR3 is TGCGCCAGCAGCTTGTTCGGTACAGGGTTGGGCTATGGCTACACCTTC.

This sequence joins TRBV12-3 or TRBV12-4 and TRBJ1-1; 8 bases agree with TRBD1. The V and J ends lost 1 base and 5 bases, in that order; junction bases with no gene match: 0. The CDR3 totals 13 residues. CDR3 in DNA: TGTGCCAGCAGTTTAGGGACAGGGACTGAAGCTTTCTTT. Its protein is CASSLGTGTEAFF.

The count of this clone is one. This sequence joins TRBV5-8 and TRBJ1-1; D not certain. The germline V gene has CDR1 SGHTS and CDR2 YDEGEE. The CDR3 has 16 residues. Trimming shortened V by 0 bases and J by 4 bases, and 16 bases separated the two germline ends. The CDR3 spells CASSLDDWDRFTEAFF. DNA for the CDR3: TGTGCCAGCAGCTTGGATGATTGGGATCGGTTCACTGAAGCTTTCTTT.

CDR3 sequence: CASSLLTGSAYNEQFF. DNA of the CDR3: TGTGCCAGTAGTTTGCTCACAGGAAGCGCCTACAATGAGCAGTTCTTC. The chain is built from TRBV19 and TRBJ2-1, with D tentatively TRBD1 (5 bases). The CDR3 has 16 amino acids. Trimming removed 5 bases at V and 2 bases at J, with 16 bases between. CDR1 LNHDA and CDR2 SQIVND come from the germline V gene (reference sequence).

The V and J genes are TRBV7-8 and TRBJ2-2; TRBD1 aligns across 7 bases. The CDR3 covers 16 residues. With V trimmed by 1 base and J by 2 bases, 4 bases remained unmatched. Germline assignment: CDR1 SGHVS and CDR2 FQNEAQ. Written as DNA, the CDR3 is TGTGCCAGCAGCTTAGAGGGACAGAGAAACACCGGGGAGCTGTTTTTT. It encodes CASSLEGQRNTGELFF.

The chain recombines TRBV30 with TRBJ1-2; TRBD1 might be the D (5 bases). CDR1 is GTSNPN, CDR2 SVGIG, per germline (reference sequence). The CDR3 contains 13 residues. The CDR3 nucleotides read TGTTCATGGGGCAGGGCTTATCCTTATGGCTACACCTTC. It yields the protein CSWGRAYPYGYTF.

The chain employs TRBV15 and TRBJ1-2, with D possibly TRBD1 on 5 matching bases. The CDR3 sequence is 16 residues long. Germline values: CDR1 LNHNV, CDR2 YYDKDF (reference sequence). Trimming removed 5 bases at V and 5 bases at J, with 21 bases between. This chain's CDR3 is CATSQAAFGAGYGYTF. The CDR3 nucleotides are TGTGCCACCAGCCAAGCTGCCTTTGGGGCAGGTTATGGCTACACCTTC.

The CDR3 spells CASSQGTGGGYTF. CDR3 coding DNA: TGCGCCAGCAGCCAAGGGACAGGGGGTGGCTACACCTTC. This rearrangement joins TRBV4-1 to TRBJ1-2; 10 nucleotides line up with TRBD1. CDR3 length equals 13 residues. Germline-derived CDR1 and CDR2 are MGHRA and YSYEKL. The junction had 0 bases not matched to a gene; V was cut back by 1 base and J by 7 bases.

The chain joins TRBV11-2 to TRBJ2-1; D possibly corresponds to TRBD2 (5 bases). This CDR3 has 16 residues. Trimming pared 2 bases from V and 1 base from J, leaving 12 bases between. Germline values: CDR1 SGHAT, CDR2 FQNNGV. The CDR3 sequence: CASSLNSVRSYNEQFF. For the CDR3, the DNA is TGTGCCAGCAGCTTAAATAGCGTTCGATCCTACAATGAGCAGTTCTTC.

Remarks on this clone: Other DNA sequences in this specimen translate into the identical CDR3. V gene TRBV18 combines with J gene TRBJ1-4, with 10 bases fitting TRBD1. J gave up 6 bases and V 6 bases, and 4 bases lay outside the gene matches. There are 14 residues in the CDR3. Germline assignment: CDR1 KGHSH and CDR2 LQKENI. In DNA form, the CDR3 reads TGTGCCAGCTCCCCCGGGACAGGGGATGAAAAACTGTTTTTT. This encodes CASSPGTGDEKLFF.

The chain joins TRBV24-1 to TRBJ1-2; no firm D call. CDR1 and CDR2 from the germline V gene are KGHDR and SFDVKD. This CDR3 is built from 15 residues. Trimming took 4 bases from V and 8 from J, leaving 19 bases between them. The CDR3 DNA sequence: TGTGCCACCAGTGACCCGGGTAGTCCTCGGCGGGGCTACACCTTC. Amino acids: CATSDPGSPRRGYTF.

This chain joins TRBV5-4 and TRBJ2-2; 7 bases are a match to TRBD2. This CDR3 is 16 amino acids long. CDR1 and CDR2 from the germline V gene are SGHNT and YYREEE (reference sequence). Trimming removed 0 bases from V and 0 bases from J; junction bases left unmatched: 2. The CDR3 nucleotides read TGTGCCAGCAGCTTGGAACTAGCGACGAACACCGGGGAGCTGTTTTTT. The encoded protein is CASSLELATNTGELFF.

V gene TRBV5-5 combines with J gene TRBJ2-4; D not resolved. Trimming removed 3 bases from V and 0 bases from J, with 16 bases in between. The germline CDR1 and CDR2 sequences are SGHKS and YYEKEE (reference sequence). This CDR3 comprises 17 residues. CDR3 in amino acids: CASSWNSSRLAKNIQYF. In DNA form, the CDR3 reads TGTGCCAGCAGCTGGAATTCCAGCCGACTAGCCAAAAACATTCAGTACTTC.